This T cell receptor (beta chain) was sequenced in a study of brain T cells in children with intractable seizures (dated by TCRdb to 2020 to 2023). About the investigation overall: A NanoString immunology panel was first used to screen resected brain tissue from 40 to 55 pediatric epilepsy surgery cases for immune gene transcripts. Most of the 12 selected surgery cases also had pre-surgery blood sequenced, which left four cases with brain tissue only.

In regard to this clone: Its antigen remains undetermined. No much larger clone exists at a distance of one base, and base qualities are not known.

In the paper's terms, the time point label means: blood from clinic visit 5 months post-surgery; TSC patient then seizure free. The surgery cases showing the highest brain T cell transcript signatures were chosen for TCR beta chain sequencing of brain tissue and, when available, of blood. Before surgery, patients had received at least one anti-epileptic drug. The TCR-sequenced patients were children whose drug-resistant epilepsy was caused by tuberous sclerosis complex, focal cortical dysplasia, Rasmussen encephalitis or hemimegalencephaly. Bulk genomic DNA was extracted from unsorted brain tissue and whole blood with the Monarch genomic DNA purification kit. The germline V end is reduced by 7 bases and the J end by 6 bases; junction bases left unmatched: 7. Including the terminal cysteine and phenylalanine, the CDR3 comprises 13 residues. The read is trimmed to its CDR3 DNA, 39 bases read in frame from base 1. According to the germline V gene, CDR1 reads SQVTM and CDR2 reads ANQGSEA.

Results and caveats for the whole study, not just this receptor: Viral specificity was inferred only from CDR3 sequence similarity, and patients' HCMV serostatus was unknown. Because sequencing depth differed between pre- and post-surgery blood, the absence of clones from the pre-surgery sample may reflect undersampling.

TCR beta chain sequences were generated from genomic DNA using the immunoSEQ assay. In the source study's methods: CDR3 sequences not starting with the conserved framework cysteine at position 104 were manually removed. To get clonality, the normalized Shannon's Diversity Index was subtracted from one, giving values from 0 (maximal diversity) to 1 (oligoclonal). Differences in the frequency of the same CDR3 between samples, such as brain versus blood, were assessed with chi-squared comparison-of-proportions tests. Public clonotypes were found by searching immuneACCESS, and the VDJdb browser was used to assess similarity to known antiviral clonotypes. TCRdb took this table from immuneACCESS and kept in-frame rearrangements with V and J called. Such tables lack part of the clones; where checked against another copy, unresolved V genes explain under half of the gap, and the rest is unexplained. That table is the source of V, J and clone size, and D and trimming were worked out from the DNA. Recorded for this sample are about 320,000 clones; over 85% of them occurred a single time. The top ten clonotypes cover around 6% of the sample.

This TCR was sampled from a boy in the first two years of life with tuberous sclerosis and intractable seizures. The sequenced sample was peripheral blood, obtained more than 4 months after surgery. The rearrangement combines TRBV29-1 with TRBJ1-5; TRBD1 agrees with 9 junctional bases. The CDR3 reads CSARTGEGQPQHF. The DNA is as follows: TGCAGCGCAAGGACAGGGGAAGGTCAGCCCCAGCATTTT.